This record covers a single TCR beta chain. The source of the sample is a study of blood T cell repertoires in COVID-19. This CDR3 has 15 residues. Germline CDR1 SNHLY, CDR2 FYNNEI. V was pared by 6 bases and J by 2 bases, with 5 bases of the junction left unmatched. Assignments of participants to cohorts depended upon their own reported clinical history. Data came from immunoSEQ multiplex PCR; TCRdb stores just in-frame clones and leaves some out. The profile covers about 210,000 clones, with more than 80% appearing a single time and about 9% taken by the ten largest. V and J are TRBV2 and TRBJ2-2, with TRBD1 matching over 8 bases. The sequence derives from a man between 40 and 49 years old who had recovered from COVID-19. What was sequenced was PBMCs or T cells enriched from blood (not recorded which). The DNA of the CDR3 is TGTGCCAGCAGCCTCGACAGGGGCAACACCGGGGAGCTGTTTTTT. It codes for CASSLDRGNTGELFF.